A single sample is the source of the 2 T cell receptor beta chains below, sequenced in a study of blood T cell repertoires in COVID-19. Sequenced by immunoSEQ multiplex PCR; TCRdb stores in-frame clones only, minus some. This table has about 250,000 clones, 65% to 90% appearing once. The sequenced material came from PBMCs or T cells enriched from blood (not recorded which). Every receptor here comes from a woman aged 45-65 years with acute COVID-19.

The CDR3 bases are TGTGCCAGCAGCCAAGATCGACTAGCGGGGCGCACAGATACGCAGTATTTT. Its translation: CASSQDRLAGRTDTQYF. The chain couples TRBV3-1 (or the pseudogene TRBV3-2) to TRBJ2-3; 11 bases align to TRBD2. CDR3 length: 17 amino acids. Germline V gene lookup returns CDR1 LGHDT and CDR2 YNNKEL (reference sequence). V was clipped by 0 bases and J by 1 base; unmatched bases: 3.

The CDR3 here is CASSLLGDEQFF. The CDR3 DNA reads TGTGCCAGCAGCTTACTAGGGGATGAGCAGTTCTTC. The J gene is TRBJ2-1, the V gene TRBV7-9; tentatively, D is TRBD1 (5 bases). From germline, CDR1 is SEHNR and CDR2 FQNEAQ (reference sequence). This CDR3 is built from 12 residues. V was shortened by 2 bases and J by 8 bases, with 7 bases between the two germline ends.